A selection of T cell receptor beta chains follows, all from one sample in a study of OX40 agonist ivuxolimab in advanced cancers. Produced via immunoSEQ multiplex PCR; TCRdb's table is partial and in-frame only. The data contain 55,000 to 75,000 clones, 86% of them singletons. The specimen was CD4+ or CD8+ T cells sorted from blood, collected in a trial of the OX40 agonist ivuxolimab. Receptors originate from an adult with an advanced solid tumor such as melanoma, head and neck, liver or kidney cancer. Both conserved end residues are part of each CDR3. The D gene is left open where the match is weak. The size field is filled for only some rows; it gives once, few, many or a size class.

J gene	D gene	V gene	clone size	CDR3 DNA	CDR3 protein
TRBJ2-7	TRBD2	TRBV19	-	TGTGCCAGTAAAACTAGCGGGAGGGGTTCCTACGAGCAGTACTTC	CASKTSGRGSYEQYF
TRBJ2-1	TRBD2	TRBV7-6	-	TGTGCCAGCAGCTATACCGGGACTAGCGGGATTAATGAGCAGTTCTTC	CASSYTGTSGINEQFF
TRBJ2-5	TRBD1	TRBV18	-	TGTGCCAGCTCACTAACGAAGGGACAGGGCGGGGAGACCCAGTACTTC	CASSLTKGQGGETQYF
TRBJ2-5	-	TRBV4-1	few	TGCGCCAGCAGCCAATCCCCCGGGGGGCTAGCGGCACAAGAGACCCAGTACTTC	CASSQSPGGLAAQETQYF
TRBJ2-6	-	TRBV29-1	-	TGCAGCGTTCGGTCTGGGGCCAACGTCCTGACTTTC	CSVRSGANVLTF
TRBJ1-1	-	TRBV4-1	-	TGCGCCAGCAGCCAAAATGCCGGGGGCGCAGGCACTGAAGCTTTCTTT	CASSQNAGGAGTEAFF
TRBJ2-3	TRBD2	TRBV10-3	-	TGTGCCATCAGTGAGCGCGGGACTAGCGGTCAAGATACGCAGTATTTT	CAISERGTSGQDTQYF
TRBJ2-1	TRBD2	TRBV29-1	once	TGCAGCGTTGAAGAAAGGACTAGCGGGAGCGGTGAGCAGTTCTTC	CSVEERTSGSGEQFF
TRBJ2-7	TRBD2	TRBV4-2	-	TGTGCCAGCAGCCAAGGAATACTAGCGGGAGCCAACGAGCAGTACTTC	CASSQGILAGANEQYF
TRBJ1-1	-	TRBV7-2	-	TGTGCCAGCGGCGGGGACGTATCGAACACTGAAGCTTTCTTT	CASGGDVSNTEAFF
TRBJ1-3	-	TRBV30	-	TGTGCAGAAATGCGGGGCGGTGGAAACACCATATATTTT	CAEMRGGGNTIYF
TRBJ2-3	-	TRBV5-1	-	TGCGCCAGCAGCTTGCGGGGCGGGAGCACAGATACGCAGTATTTT	CASSLRGGSTDTQYF
TRBJ1-3	-	TRBV28	-	TGTGCCAGCAGTGGGAATGGCGCTACGAACACCATATATTTT	CASSGNGATNTIYF
TRBJ2-1	TRBD2	TRBV14	-	TGTGCCAGCAGCCGCCAAAGCGGGAGGGCCGTAATGACCTACAATGAGCAGTTCTTC	CASSRQSGRAVMTYNEQFF
TRBJ2-2	-	TRBV5-4	-	TGTGCCAGCAGCCCCTTTGGGGGCCGTAGCACCGGGGAGCTGTTTTTT	CASSPFGGRSTGELFF
TRBJ2-5	TRBD2	TRBV5-1	-	TGCGCCAGCAGCTCCCCAGCGGGAGGGGGAGAGACCCAGTACTTC	CASSSPAGGGETQYF
TRBJ2-3	TRBD2	TRBV27	-	TGTGCCAGCAGTTGGGGGACTAGCGGGAGGGGCCCAGATACGCAGTATTTT	CASSWGTSGRGPDTQYF
TRBJ2-4	-	TRBV4-1	once	TGCGCCAGCAGCCAAGACGCGGCGGTCGGAAACATTCAGTACTTC	CASSQDAAVGNIQYF
TRBJ2-7	-	TRBV28	-	TGTGCCAGCAGTCCAGGGGATGGCTACGAGCAGTACTTC	CASSPGDGYEQYF
TRBJ1-3	-	TRBV7-2	-	TGTGCCAGCAGCGTCCTACAGGGCCTGGCTGGAAACACCATATATTTT	CASSVLQGLAGNTIYF
TRBJ2-3	TRBD2	TRBV5-1	-	TGCGCCAGCAGCTTGGGGTCTAGCGGGAGAATGGCGAGCACAGATACGCAGTATTTT	CASSLGSSGRMASTDTQYF
TRBJ2-7	TRBD2	TRBV6-1	few	TGTGCCAGCAGTGAGTTAGTGACGGCGGGAGGAACCCGCGGCGAGCAGTACTTC	CASSELVTAGGTRGEQYF
TRBJ2-2	-	TRBV11-2	-	TGTGCCAGCAGCTTAGATAGCGGAAGAAACACCGGGGAGCTGTTTTTT	CASSLDSGRNTGELFF
TRBJ2-3	-	TRBV5-1	-	TGCGCCAGCAGCTTGGACACAGATACGCAGTATTTT	CASSLDTDTQYF
TRBJ2-7	TRBD2	TRBV19	-	TGTGCCAGTACCAAAGGACTAGCGGGAGCCCACAACACGTACGAGCAGTACTTC	CASTKGLAGAHNTYEQYF
TRBJ2-7	-	TRBV19	-	TGTGCCAGTAGTCCTCGGGTAGGGAACTACGAGCAGTACTTC	CASSPRVGNYEQYF
TRBJ2-7	TRBD2	TRBV5-1	-	TGCGCCAGCAGGGTAGCGGGAGCCTCCTACGAGCAGTACTTC	CASRVAGASYEQYF
TRBJ2-3	-	TRBV5-1	-	TGCGCCAGCAGCTTGGCGGAAAGCACAGATACGCAGTATTTT	CASSLAESTDTQYF
TRBJ1-4	-	TRBV10-2	-	TGCGCCAGCAGGAACACGCAGGGCGCAACTAATGAAAAACTGTTTTTT	CASRNTQGATNEKLFF
TRBJ2-1	TRBD2	TRBV7-2	-	TGTGCCAGCAGCTTCCCACTAGCGGGAGTGGATGAGCAGTTCTTC	CASSFPLAGVDEQFF
TRBJ2-2	-	TRBV5-1	-	TGCGCCAGCAGCTTGGGAGGGAGGCTTAACACCGGGGAGCTGTTTTTT	CASSLGGRLNTGELFF
TRBJ2-7	TRBD2	TRBV7-9	-	TGTGCCAGCAGCCCCGAGGAGCTAGCGGGAGGCCCCGATAGGAACGAGCAGTACTTC	CASSPEELAGGPDRNEQYF
TRBJ1-3	-	TRBV7-3	-	TGTGCCAGCAGCTTAACGCAGGGGATGGGAAACACCATATATTTT	CASSLTQGMGNTIYF
TRBJ1-6	-	TRBV5-4	-	TGTGCCAGCAGCGACGACGACAGTCAGTATTCACCCCTCCACTTT	CASSDDDSQYSPLHF
TRBJ2-7	TRBD1	TRBV7-8	-	TGTGCCAGCAGGCCCGGGACAGCATCCTACGAGCAGTACTTC	CASRPGTASYEQYF
TRBJ1-4	TRBD1	TRBV7-2	-	TGTGCCAGCAGCTTGGGGAACAGGGGAGGTGAAAAACTGTTTTTT	CASSLGNRGGEKLFF
TRBJ2-3	-	TRBV25-1	-	TGTGCCAGCAGTGACCCGACGATAGGCACAGATACGCAGTATTTT	CASSDPTIGTDTQYF
TRBJ2-5	TRBD2	TRBV5-1	-	TGCGCCAGCACCTGGGGGACTAGCAGCCAAGAGACCCAGTACTTC	CASTWGTSSQETQYF
TRBJ1-4	TRBD1	TRBV29-1	-	TGCAGCGTGTATGGACAGGGAGGAGAAAAACTGTTTTTT	CSVYGQGGEKLFF
TRBJ2-5	TRBD2	TRBV27	-	TGTGCCAGCAGTCCTTTAGCGGGAGGGCCGGAGACCCAGTACTTC	CASSPLAGGPETQYF